What follows are 20 T cell receptor beta chains derived from one specimen sequenced in a study of memory B cells and T cells in multiple sclerosis. Using immunoSEQ multiplex PCR, the repertoire was profiled, and TCRdb retains in-frame clones only, with some absent. The sample has several thousand clones; about 60% are singletons. The sequenced sample consisted of memory (CD45RO+) CD8+ T cells from blood. Receptors originate from a human donor with multiple sclerosis.

The V gene is TRBV28, the J gene TRBJ2-3, with TRBD2 matching 10 bases. V shed 5 bases and J 4 bases; nucleotides not matched to a gene: 9. Germline V gene lookup returns CDR1 MDHEN and CDR2 SYDVKM. The CDR3 has 16 amino acids. The CDR3 DNA follows: TGTGCCAGCAGTCCTGTGCTAGCGGGAGTGTCAGATACGCAGTATTTT. It translates to CASSPVLAGVSDTQYF.

V usage is TRBV6-1 and J usage is TRBJ2-5; no firm D call. The J call may be in error: the DNA end matches TRBJ2-7 better. The germline gives CDR1 MNHNS, CDR2 SASEGT. The length of the CDR3 is 18 residues. The CDR3 spells CASSEEAMLSVPGYEQYF. CDR3 sequence (DNA): TGTGCCAGCAGTGAAGAGGCGATGCTGTCAGTACCAGGCTACGAGCAGTACTTC.

The chain uses TRBV9 and TRBJ2-1; TRBD2 aligns across 7 bases. CDR1 is SGDLS and CDR2 is YYNGEE in the germline V gene. The CDR3 is 17 residues long. The ends lost 0 bases at V and 0 bases at J; junction bases unmatched: 6. In DNA, the CDR3 is TGTGCCAGCAGCGTAGGGCTAGCGGTGAGCTCCTACAATGAGCAGTTCTTC. Its protein product is CASSVGLAVSSYNEQFF.

This clone was counted a few times. The chain uses TRBV6-5 and TRBJ2-6; D gene uncertain. There are 16 residues in the CDR3. V lost 3 bases and J lost 0, with 9 bases in between. Germline V gene lookup returns CDR1 MNHEY and CDR2 SVGAGI. CDR3 DNA: TGTGCCAGCAGTTATGGAGTGGGCTCTGGGGCCAACGTCCTGACTTTC. It encodes CASSYGVGSGANVLTF.

The genes are TRBV2 and TRBJ1-5; no clear D. This CDR3 contains 12 residues. Germline CDR1 is SNHLY and CDR2 is FYNNEI. The V gene lost 7 bases and the J gene lost 4 bases, with 8 bases spanning the gap. CDR3: CASTIRNQPQHF. The DNA of the CDR3 is TGTGCCAGCACGATCAGAAATCAGCCCCAGCATTTT.

In this sample, this clone turned up once. CDR3 amino acids: CASSYGDSSYEQYF. In DNA form, the CDR3 reads TGTGCCAGCAGTTACGGGGACAGTTCCTACGAGCAGTACTTC. The V gene is TRBV6-6, the J gene TRBJ2-7; 7 nucleotides match TRBD1. This CDR3 has 14 amino acids. The V segment lost 2 bases and the J segment 1 base; nucleotides outside the gene matches: 2. Germline CDR1 reads MNHNY; CDR2 reads SVGAGI (reference sequence).

The gene calls are TRBV19 and TRBJ2-5; the match to TRBD2 covers 10 bases. V dropped 5 bases and J dropped 2; count of bases not matched to a gene: 5. Germline loops: CDR1 LNHDA, CDR2 SQIVND (reference sequence). This CDR3 spans 15 amino acids. CDR3: CASSSLAGQQETQYF. In DNA form, the CDR3 reads TGTGCCAGTAGTTCACTAGCGGGGCAACAAGAGACCCAGTACTTC.

The rearrangement links TRBV6-5 to TRBJ1-2; possibly TRBD1 for D (5 bases). Trimming pared 6 bases from V and 1 base from J, leaving 9 bases between. Germline CDR1 and CDR2: MNHEY and SVGAGI. There are 13 residues in the CDR3. The CDR3, as DNA: TGTGCCAGCAGCCGGGGGGATAACTATGGCTACACCTTC. Protein product: CASSRGDNYGYTF.

By sample share, this clone is medium-sized (0.01 to 0.1%). The chain joins TRBV6-4 to TRBJ2-3; 11 bases map to TRBD2. Germline V CDR1 and CDR2: MRHNA, SNTAGT. The length of the CDR3 is 15 residues. J gave up 4 bases and V 2 bases, and 2 bases lay outside the gene matches. The CDR3 region is CASSDLAGGADTQYF. In DNA form, the CDR3 reads TGTGCCAGCAGTGACCTAGCGGGAGGAGCAGATACGCAGTATTTT.

J is TRBJ2-1 and V is TRBV7-6; 12 nucleotides align to TRBD2. The CDR3 consists of 15 residues. V lost 2 bases, J lost 7 bases, and 3 bases stayed unmatched. Germline lookup yields CDR1 SGHVS and CDR2 FNYEAQ. The CDR3 spells CASSLLAGGPNEQFF. Here the CDR3 DNA reads TGTGCCAGCAGCTTACTAGCGGGAGGGCCGAATGAGCAGTTCTTC.

This chain links TRBV5-6 with TRBJ2-3; D unresolved. This CDR3 spans 14 amino acids. V was pared by 2 bases and J by 3 bases, with 10 bases between. The germline V gene has CDR1 SGHDT and CDR2 YYEEEE. The CDR3 DNA reads as TGTGCCAGCAGCTTATTTGTCAGAACAGATACGCAGTATTTT. Encoded protein: CASSLFVRTDTQYF.

The rearrangement uses TRBV28 and TRBJ2-3; 8 positions agree with TRBD1. Per the germline V gene, CDR1 is MDHEN and CDR2 is SYDVKM. Trimming at V came to 2 bases and at J to 1 base, leaving 2 bases not matched to a gene. The CDR3 has 15 residues. CDR3 nucleotides: TGTGCCAGCAGTTTAGGACAGGGCCGCACAGATACGCAGTATTTT. Translated, it gives CASSLGQGRTDTQYF.

The CDR3 DNA is TGTGCCAGCAGTCATGGGCCTACCTACGAGCAGTACTTC. Protein sequence: CASSHGPTYEQYF. This rearrangement joins TRBV7-6 to TRBJ2-7; the D is unclear. Germline V gives CDR1 SGHVS, CDR2 FNYEAQ. CDR3 length: 13 residues. V was shortened by 6 bases and J by 2 bases, with 11 bases between the two germline ends.

The rearrangement joins TRBV9 to TRBJ2-5; a possible D gene is TRBD2 (6 bases). CDR3 length: 15 residues. The germline V and J ends were trimmed by 3 bases and 4 bases, with 16 bases remaining between them. Germline V CDR1 and CDR2: SGDLS, YYNGEE. The DNA for the CDR3 is TGTGCCAGCAGCGCCAGTTGGACGGGAGTAGAGACCCAGTACTTC. It is translated as CASSASWTGVETQYF.

In this sample, this clone turned up a few times. The V gene is TRBV28, the J gene TRBJ2-6, with a possible D match to TRBD2 (5 bases). V gave up 6 bases and J gave up 1 base, with 10 bases separating them. This CDR3 spans 15 amino acids. Germline CDR1 and CDR2: MDHEN and SYDVKM. The CDR3 DNA reads TGTGCCAGCAGACTAGAAGTTTCTGGGGCCAACGTCCTGACTTTC. Translating gives CASRLEVSGANVLTF.

V and J are TRBV6-4 and TRBJ2-3, with 9 nucleotides matching TRBD1. Germline trimming cut 5 bases from V and 6 bases from J; bases unmatched to any gene: 9. The CDR3 has 15 residues. Germline CDR1 and CDR2: MRHNA and SNTAGT. CDR3 in amino acids: CASSFGTGPVDTQYF. CDR3 DNA sequence: TGTGCCAGCAGTTTCGGGACAGGGCCTGTGGATACGCAGTATTTT.

This clone was counted once. The chain has TRBV6-4 and TRBJ2-1, with 11 positions matching TRBD2. V shed 6 bases and J 7 bases; nucleotides not matched to a gene: 8. The CDR3 runs to 15 residues. Germline CDR1 is MRHNA and CDR2 is SNTAGT. CDR3 amino acids: CASSVSGGAGNEQFF. For the CDR3, the DNA is TGTGCCAGCAGCGTTAGCGGGGGGGCCGGGAATGAGCAGTTCTTC.

Only one count was recorded for this clone. The DNA of the CDR3 is TGTGCCAGCAGCACAGGTACGAGTGGCAATCAGCCCCAGCATTTT. This gives the protein CASSTGTSGNQPQHF. The chain uses TRBV11-2 and TRBJ1-5; TRBD1 is a possible D gene (5 bases). The CDR3 covers 15 residues. Trimming shortened V by 5 bases and J by 2 bases, and 13 bases separated the two germline ends. CDR1 is SGHAT, CDR2 FQNNGV, per germline.

The chain is built from TRBV7-8 and TRBJ1-4; no firm D call. Trimming left V 3 bases short and J 0 bases short, with 14 bases between. The CDR3 runs to 17 residues. Germline CDR1 reads SGHVS; CDR2 reads FQNEAQ. CDR3 protein: CASSFLGLHATNEKLFF. The DNA for the CDR3 is TGTGCCAGCAGCTTTTTGGGCCTACACGCAACTAATGAAAAACTGTTTTTT.

This clone has only one observation. The chain has TRBV6-5 and TRBJ1-1; D not certain. This CDR3 region has 12 residues. Germline loops: CDR1 MNHEY, CDR2 SVGAGI. Trimming took off 3 bases at V and 6 bases at J, with 8 bases between the two ends. DNA for the CDR3: TGTGCCAGCAGTTATGGTGAGTCTGAAGCTTTCTTT. Translation: CASSYGESEAFF.